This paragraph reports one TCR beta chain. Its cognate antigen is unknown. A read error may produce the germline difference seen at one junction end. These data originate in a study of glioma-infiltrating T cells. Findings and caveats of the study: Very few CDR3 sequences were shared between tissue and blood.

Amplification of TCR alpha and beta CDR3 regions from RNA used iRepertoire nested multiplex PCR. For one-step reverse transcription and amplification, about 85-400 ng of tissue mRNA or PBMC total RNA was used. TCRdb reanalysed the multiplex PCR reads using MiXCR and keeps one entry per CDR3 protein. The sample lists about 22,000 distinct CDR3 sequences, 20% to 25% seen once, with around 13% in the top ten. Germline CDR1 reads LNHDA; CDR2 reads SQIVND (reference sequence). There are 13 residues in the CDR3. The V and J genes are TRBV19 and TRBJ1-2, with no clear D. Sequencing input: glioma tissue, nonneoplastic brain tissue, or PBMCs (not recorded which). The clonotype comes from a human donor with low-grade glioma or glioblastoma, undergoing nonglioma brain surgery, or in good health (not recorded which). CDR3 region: CASSIALNSGYTF. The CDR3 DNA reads TGTGCCAGTAGTATAGCTCTGAACTCTGGCTACACCTTC.